Below, 9 T cell receptor beta chains from the same sample are listed, as sequenced in a study of blood T cell repertoires in COVID-19 (dated by TCRdb to 2018 to 2021). Library preparation used the immunoSEQ multiplex PCR assay. The source is immuneACCESS, and TCRdb retained only in-frame sequences with V and J called. Part of the clones is not carried over; for the studies checked, unresolved V genes explain less than half of this, and the remainder is unexplained. The sample table records around 57,000 clones; 79% of these occur just once. The ten top clones hold 4.5% to 7% of the sample. The sequenced sample was peripheral blood. The receptors shown here come from a woman in her 70s with acute or convalescent COVID-19.

The chain joins TRBV4-3 to TRBJ2-1; 9 positions match TRBD1. From germline, CDR1 is LGHNA and CDR2 YSLEER. The CDR3 extends over 17 amino acids. Losses at the gene ends were 0 bases for V and 7 bases for J; bases not matched to a gene: 10. The CDR3 sequence is CASSQDTQTGGGNEQFF. CDR3 bases: TGCGCCAGCAGCCAAGATACCCAGACAGGGGGTGGGAATGAGCAGTTCTTC.

This clone was seen more than once but under ten times. The chain links TRBV7-8 to TRBJ1-2, with D perhaps matching TRBD1 (6 bases). Looked up from germline, CDR1 is SGHVS and CDR2 is FQNEAQ. The CDR3 loop spans 14 amino acids. V gave up 5 bases and J gave up 6 bases, with 16 bases separating them. The DNA for the CDR3 is TGTGCCAGCAGCCTTACCAGGGGATCTAATGGCTACACCTTC. It codes for CASSLTRGSNGYTF.

The chain is built from TRBV28 and TRBJ2-7; 7 bases map to TRBD1. The CDR3 is 12 residues long. Germline V gene sequence: CDR1 MDHEN, CDR2 SYDVKM. V dropped 6 bases and J dropped 7; count of bases not matched to a gene: 6. The CDR3 region is CASSTHRGEQYF. The CDR3 region has the DNA TGTGCCAGCAGCACCCACAGGGGAGAGCAGTACTTC.

The rearrangement joins TRBV12-5 to TRBJ1-4, with 7 bases that match TRBD1. The CDR3 covers 13 residues. Trimming cost V 3 bases and J 12 bases; bases outside gene matches: 7. Germline V gene sequence: CDR1 LGHNT, CDR2 FRNRAP. As DNA, the CDR3 is TGTGCTAGTGGTTTCTCCGATACAGGGGAACTGTTTTTT. This codes for CASGFSDTGELFF. Combining the CDR3 with reference TRBV12-5 and TRBJ1-4 gives the whole variable domain DARVTQTPRHKVTEMGQEVTMRCQPILGHNTVFWYRQTMMQGLELLAYFRNRAPLDDSGMPKDRFSAEMPDATLATLKIQPSEPRDSAVYFCASGFSDTGELFFGSGTQLSVL.

This clone was seen once. The chain has TRBV6-5 and TRBJ2-3; 9 bases match TRBD1. This CDR3 comprises 16 residues. The ends lost 4 bases at V and 1 base at J; junction bases unmatched: 6. Germline CDR1 MNHEY, CDR2 SVGAGI. CDR3 nucleotide sequence: TGTGCCAGCAGTTTAACAGGGGGCTTGGGCACAGATACGCAGTATTTT. Translated: CASSLTGGLGTDTQYF.

The chain uses TRBV20-1 and TRBJ2-5; no clear D. The V end was cut by 6 bases, the J end by 4 bases, with 6 bases between. The CDR3 is made up of 10 amino acids. Germline-derived CDR1 and CDR2 are DFQATT and SNEGSKA (reference sequence). For the CDR3, the DNA is TGCAGTGCACTCGGAGAGACCCAGTACTTC. It encodes CSALGETQYF.

This clone was seen once. DNA for the CDR3: TGTGCCAGCAGCTTTACTAGCTCCTCCACAGATACGCAGTATTTT. Residues: CASSFTSSSTDTQYF. The chain carries TRBV11-3 and TRBJ2-3; TRBD2 is a possible D gene (6 bases). Germline assignment: CDR1 SGHNT and CDR2 YENEEA. With 3 bases removed from V and 2 bases from J, the gap between germline ends came to 12 bases. The CDR3 spans 15 residues.

The chain combines TRBV2 with TRBJ1-1; D ambiguous. Germline V CDR1 and CDR2: SNHLY, FYNNEI. The length of the CDR3 is 14 residues. V lost 7 bases and J 5 bases, leaving 17 bases between the germline ends. The CDR3 DNA follows: TGTGCCAGCATTTCAACGGGTTTTACGACTGAAGCTTTCTTT. Its translation: CASISTGFTTEAFF. The full variable domain, its missing parts supplied by reference TRBV2 and TRBJ1-1, is EPEVTQTPSHQVTQMGQEVILRCVPISNHLYFYWYRQILGQKVEFLVSFYNNEISEKSEIFDDQFSVERPDGSNFTLKIRSTKLEDSAMYFCASISTGFTTEAFFGQGTRLTVV.

This sequence joins TRBV6-2 or TRBV6-3 and TRBJ2-5, with D perhaps TRBD1 (5 bases). The CDR3 covers 14 residues. Trimming left V 0 bases short and J 1 base short, with 6 bases between. The germline gives CDR1 MNHEY, CDR2 SVGEGT. CDR3: CASSYSDTQETQYF. The DNA of the CDR3 is TGTGCCAGCAGTTACTCGGACACCCAAGAGACCCAGTACTTC.